The 10 T cell receptor beta chains given below trace back to one sample, sequenced in a study of blood T cell repertoires in COVID-19. This table comes from immunoSEQ multiplex PCR, and its TCRdb copy is limited to in-frame clones, with some not included. Altogether approximately 100,000 clones are present, 89% being singletons, with the ten largest covering roughly 5.2%. Material for sequencing was peripheral blood. The receptors stem from a woman older than 75 with active COVID-19.

This sequence joins TRBV6-5 and TRBJ2-1, with TRBD2 matching over 12 bases. The CDR3 spans 13 residues. The germline V gene encodes CDR1 MNHEY and CDR2 SVGAGI. Trimming took 8 bases from V and 5 from J; bases not matched to a gene: 1. CDR3 sequence: CASGTSGHNEQFF. CDR3 DNA: TGTGCCAGCGGGACTAGCGGGCACAATGAGCAGTTCTTC.

The gene calls are TRBV7-9 and TRBJ2-1; TRBD2 matches at 12 bases. The CDR3 is made up of 17 amino acids. Trimming removed 4 bases from V and 7 bases from J; junction bases left unmatched: 11. Germline V gives CDR1 SEHNR, CDR2 FQNEAQ (reference sequence). In nucleotides, the CDR3 is TGTGCCAGCAGCTCTCGCACTAGCGGGAGGCCCACGAATGAGCAGTTCTTC. This translates into CASSSRTSGRPTNEQFF.

The DNA of the CDR3 is TGTGCCAGCAGCTTAGTAGGGGGTACCTATGGCTACACCTTC. Translated, it gives CASSLVGGTYGYTF. The rearrangement uses TRBV7-2 and TRBJ1-2; maybe TRBD1 (6 bases). The V end was cut by 1 base, the J end by 4 bases, with 10 bases between. CDR1 is SGHTA, CDR2 FQGNSA, per germline. The CDR3 sequence is 14 residues long.

This clone was seen only a few times. This chain links TRBV27 with TRBJ2-2, with 9 nucleotides matching TRBD2. Unmatched junction bases numbered 10, after V lost 5 bases and J lost 3 bases. The CDR3 loop spans 17 amino acids. The germline CDR1 and CDR2 sequences are MNHEY and SMNVEV (reference sequence). CDR3 nucleotide sequence: TGTGCCAGCAGTCCAACGGGGCTAGCGGGACACACCGGGGAGCTGTTTTTT. This translates into CASSPTGLAGHTGELFF.

V usage is TRBV11-2 and J usage is TRBJ2-1, with D unclear. Germline V gene data show CDR1 as SGHAT and CDR2 as FQNNGV. This CDR3 region has 16 residues. The V end was cut by 7 bases, the J end by 5 bases, with 21 bases between. CDR3 DNA sequence: TGTGCCAGCAACAAAGCCCGGCTAGAAATCCACAATGAGCAGTTCTTC. This encodes CASNKARLEIHNEQFF.

This clone has a single count. The chain links TRBV7-9 to TRBJ2-2; D uncertain. The CDR3 runs to 14 residues. CDR1 SEHNR and CDR2 FQNEAQ come from the germline V gene (reference sequence). Trimming left V 8 bases short and J 3 bases short, with 13 bases between. The chain's CDR3 is CASGTLTYTGELFF. For the CDR3, the DNA is TGTGCCAGCGGTACCCTTACTTACACCGGGGAGCTGTTTTTT.

The rearrangement joins TRBV6-5 to TRBJ1-5, with D perhaps TRBD1 (5 bases). The V gene lost 6 bases and the J gene lost 0 bases, with 12 bases spanning the gap. In germline, CDR1 is MNHEY, CDR2 SVGAGI. CDR3 length: 15 amino acids. In DNA form, the CDR3 reads TGTGCCAGCAGCCGCGACAGCTATAGCAATCAGCCCCAGCATTTT. Translated, it gives CASSRDSYSNQPQHF.

In this sample, this clone turned up once. This chain links TRBV7-9 with TRBJ1-5, with 9 bases fitting TRBD1. The V gene's germline CDR1 is SEHNR and CDR2 FQNEAQ (reference sequence). The CDR3 length is 16 residues. V was pared by 5 bases and J by 5 bases, with 10 bases of the junction left unmatched. CDR3 nucleotides: TGTGCCAGCAGCCTGGGACAGGGCGGAAGGGATCAGCCCCAGCATTTT. Translating gives CASSLGQGGRDQPQHF.

This clone was observed once. The V gene is TRBV5-1, the J gene TRBJ2-7; D is uncertain. The V end was cut by 0 bases, the J end by 5 bases, with 9 bases between. The CDR3 has 13 amino acids. Looked up from germline, CDR1 is SGHRS and CDR2 is YFSETQ. CDR3 coding DNA: TGCGCCAGCAGCTTGGCTGTGGCCCACGAGCAGTACTTC. This sequence encodes CASSLAVAHEQYF.

This chain connects TRBV5-1 to TRBJ2-7; D is perhaps TRBD2 (5 bases). This CDR3 has 17 amino acids. Germline assignment: CDR1 SGHRS and CDR2 YFSETQ. Trimming pared 1 base from V and 5 bases from J, leaving 22 bases between. CDR3 bases: TGCGCCAGCAGCTTGCTCTCGAGCGAAGAGGGAACGAACGAGCAGTACTTC. Amino acid sequence: CASSLLSSEEGTNEQYF.